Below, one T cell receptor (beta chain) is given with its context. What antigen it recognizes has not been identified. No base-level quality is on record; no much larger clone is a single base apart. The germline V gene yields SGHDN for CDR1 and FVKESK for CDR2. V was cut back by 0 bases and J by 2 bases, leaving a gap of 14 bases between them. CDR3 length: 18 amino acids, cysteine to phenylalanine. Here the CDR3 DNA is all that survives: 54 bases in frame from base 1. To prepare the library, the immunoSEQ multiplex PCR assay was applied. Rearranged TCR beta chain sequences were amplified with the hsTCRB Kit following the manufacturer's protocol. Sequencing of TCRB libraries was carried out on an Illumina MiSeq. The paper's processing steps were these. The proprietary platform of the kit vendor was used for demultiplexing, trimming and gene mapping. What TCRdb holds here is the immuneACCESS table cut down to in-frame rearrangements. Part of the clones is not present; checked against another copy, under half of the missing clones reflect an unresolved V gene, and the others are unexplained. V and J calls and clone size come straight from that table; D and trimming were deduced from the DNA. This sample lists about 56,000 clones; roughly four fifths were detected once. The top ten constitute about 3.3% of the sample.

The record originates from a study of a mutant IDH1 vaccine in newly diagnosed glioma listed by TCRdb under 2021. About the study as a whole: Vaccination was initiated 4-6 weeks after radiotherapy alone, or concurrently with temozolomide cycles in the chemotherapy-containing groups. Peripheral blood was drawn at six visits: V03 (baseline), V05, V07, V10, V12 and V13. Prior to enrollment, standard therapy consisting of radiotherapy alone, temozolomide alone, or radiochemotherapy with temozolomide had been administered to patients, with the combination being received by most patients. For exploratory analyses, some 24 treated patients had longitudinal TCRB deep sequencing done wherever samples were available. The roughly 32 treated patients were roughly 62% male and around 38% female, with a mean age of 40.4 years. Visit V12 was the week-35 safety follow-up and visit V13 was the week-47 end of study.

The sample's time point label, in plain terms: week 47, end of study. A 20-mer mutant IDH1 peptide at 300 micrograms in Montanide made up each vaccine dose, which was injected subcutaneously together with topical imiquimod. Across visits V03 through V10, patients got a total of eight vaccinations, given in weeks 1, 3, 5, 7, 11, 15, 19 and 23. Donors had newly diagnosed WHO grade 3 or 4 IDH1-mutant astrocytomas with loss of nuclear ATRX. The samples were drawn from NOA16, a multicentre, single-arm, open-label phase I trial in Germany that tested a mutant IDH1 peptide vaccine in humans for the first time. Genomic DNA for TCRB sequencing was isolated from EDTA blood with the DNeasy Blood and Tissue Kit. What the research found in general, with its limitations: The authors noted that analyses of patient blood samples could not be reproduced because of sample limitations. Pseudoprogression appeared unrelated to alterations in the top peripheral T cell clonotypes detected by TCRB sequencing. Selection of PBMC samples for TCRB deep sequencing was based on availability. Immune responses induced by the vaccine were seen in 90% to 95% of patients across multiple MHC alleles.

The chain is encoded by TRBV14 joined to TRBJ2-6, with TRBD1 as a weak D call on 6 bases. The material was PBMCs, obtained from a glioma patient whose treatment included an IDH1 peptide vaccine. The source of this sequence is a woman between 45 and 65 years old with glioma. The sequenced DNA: TGTGCCAGCAGCCAAGACCCTCTTTCAGGGGCTGGGGCCAACGTCCTGACTTTC. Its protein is CASSQDPLSGAGANVLTF.